Following are 15 T cell receptor beta chains from one sample sequenced in a study of CD8+CD57+ T cells in acquired aplastic anemia. CDR3 and TCR beta VDJ profiling relied on genomic DNA as the template. TCRdb re-derived calls from the reads in MiXCR, one entry per CDR3 protein. The sample consists of 350,000 to 450,000 distinct CDR3 sequences, about two thirds of them appearing once. The source material was sorted CD4+, CD8+, or CD8+CD57+ T cells (not recorded which) from PBMCs. These receptors all come from a human donor in good health, serving as a control.

This clonotype was observed at least ten times. The chain carries TRBV30 and TRBJ1-4; no reliable D call. The CDR3 is 12 amino acids. CDR1 and CDR2 from the germline V gene are GTSNPN and SVGIG (reference sequence). V gave up 1 base and J gave up 7 bases, with 7 bases separating them. The CDR3 loop is CAWSDGIEKLFF. In DNA, the CDR3 is TGTGCCTGGAGTGACGGGATTGAAAAACTGTTTTTT.

This clonotype was seen many times. This chain links TRBV12-3 or TRBV12-4 with TRBJ2-2, with 7 bases identical to TRBD2. This CDR3 comprises 16 residues. V gave up 2 bases and J gave up 5 bases; unmatched junction bases: 8. The CDR3 protein is CASSLRVWGGTGELFF. Here the CDR3 DNA reads TGTGCCAGCAGTTTAAGGGTGTGGGGGGGGACCGGGGAGCTGTTTTTT.

This chain uses TRBV19 with TRBJ1-2; 11 nucleotides line up with TRBD1. The CDR3 consists of 14 residues. The germline V gene has CDR1 LNHDA and CDR2 SQIVND (reference sequence). V dropped 6 bases and J dropped 3; count of bases not matched to a gene: 3. The CDR3 loop is CASRGTGGDYGYTF. CDR3 sequence (DNA): TGTGCCAGTAGAGGGACAGGGGGGGACTATGGCTACACCTTC.

This chain joins TRBV5-6 and TRBJ1-1; D gene ambiguous. From germline, CDR1 is SGHDT and CDR2 YYEEEE. The CDR3 length is 14 residues. The germline V and J ends were trimmed by 4 bases and 1 base, with 11 bases remaining between them. The DNA of the CDR3 is TGTGCCAGCAGCCACCGTGGACCGAACACTGAAGCTTTCTTT. It specifies CASSHRGPNTEAFF.

The chain employs TRBV19 and TRBJ1-6; no clear D. CDR1 LNHDA and CDR2 SQIVND come from the germline V gene (reference sequence). Trimming removed 1 base from V and 9 bases from J, with 4 bases in between. The CDR3 contains 12 residues. The CDR3 nucleotides are TGTGCCAGTAGTATAGCAAGTTCACCCCTCCACTTT. This encodes CASSIASSPLHF. Filled out from reference TRBV19 and TRBJ1-6, the complete variable domain reads DGGITQSPKYLFRKEGQNVTLSCEQNLNHDAMYWYRQDPGQGLRLIYYSQIVNDFQKGDIAEGYSVSREKKESFPLTVTSAQKNPTAFYLCASSIASSPLHFGNGTRLTVT.

The chain links TRBV20-1 to TRBJ2-7; D may be TRBD1 (5 bases). The CDR3 has 15 amino acids. Trimming left V 6 bases short and J 5 bases short, with 23 bases between. Germline V gene data show CDR1 as DFQATT and CDR2 as SNEGSKA (reference sequence). The CDR3 DNA reads TGCAGTGCCAGGGCAGGGTGTGTGGCGCTGAACGAGCAGTACTTC. Translated, it gives CSARAGCVALNEQYF.

This clonotype was seen just once. The V call is TRBV20-1, the J call TRBJ1-2, with TRBD1 as a possible D gene (5 bases). Looked up from germline, CDR1 is DFQATT and CDR2 is SNEGSKA (reference sequence). CDR3 length: 12 residues. Trimming shortened V by 1 base and J by 12 bases, and 15 bases separated the two germline ends. CDR3 region: CSARGQGSNHTF. DNA of the CDR3: TGCAGTGCTAGAGGGCAGGGCAGCAACCACACCTTC.

This clonotype was picked up many times. The V and J genes are TRBV20-1 and TRBJ1-2; D is ambiguous. Germline lookup yields CDR1 DFQATT and CDR2 SNEGSKA (reference sequence). Trimming took off 2 bases at V and 2 bases at J, with 9 bases between the two ends. This CDR3 is built from 13 residues. The CDR3 DNA is TGCAGTGCTAGAAACCTTCAGAACTATGGCTACACCTTC. Its translation is CSARNLQNYGYTF.

This clonotype was seen at least ten times. The chain has TRBV5-1 and TRBJ1-1; perhaps TRBD1 as D (6 bases). The germline V and J ends were trimmed by 5 bases and 6 bases, with 17 bases remaining between them. Looked up from germline, CDR1 is SGHRS and CDR2 is YFSETQ. The CDR3 length is 14 residues. DNA of the CDR3: TGCGCCAGCAGACCGGGGGGGGCGGGTTCTGAAGCTTTCTTT. This sequence encodes CASRPGGAGSEAFF. The variable domain in full, with the rest retrieved from reference TRBV5-1 and TRBJ1-1, is KAGVTQTPRYLIKTRGQQVTLSCSPISGHRSVSWYQQTPGQGLQFLFEYFSETQRNKGNFPGRFSGRQFSNSRSEMNVSTLELGDSALYLCASRPGGAGSEAFFGQGTRLTVV.

The V gene is TRBV9, the J gene TRBJ2-3, with D possibly matching TRBD1 (5 bases). The assigned J gene may be wrong: the sequence end matches TRBJ2-5 better. The CDR3 runs 16 residues. Per germline, CDR1 SGDLS and CDR2 YYNGEE. The CDR3 sequence: CASSPTAQETQYSQYF. CDR3 coding DNA: TGTGCCAGCAGCCCGACAGCTCAAGAGACCCAGTACTCCCAGTACTTC.

With respect to this clonotype: At one of its ends the junction is not consistent with the germline gene, which may arise from a read error. V and J are TRBV15 and TRBJ2-3; D gene ambiguous. This CDR3 is built from 15 residues. CDR1 is LNHNV, CDR2 YYDKDF, per germline (reference sequence). This CDR3 is CATSGPTLANTTPYF. In DNA, the CDR3 is TGTGCCACCAGCGGACCGACACTGGCCAACACTACGCCGTATTTT.

V is TRBV20-1 and J is TRBJ1-2, with 10 bases lining up with TRBD1. V was pared by 4 bases and J by 0 bases, with 2 bases of the junction left unmatched. The CDR3 extends over 14 amino acids. Germline assignment: CDR1 DFQATT and CDR2 SNEGSKA (reference sequence). The CDR3 sequence is CSATGQGANYGYTF. In nucleotides, the CDR3 is TGCAGTGCTACCGGACAGGGGGCTAACTATGGCTACACCTTC.

In its sample, this clonotype was seen many times. This chain uses TRBV30 with TRBJ1-2; possibly TRBD1 for D (5 bases). The CDR3 consists of 15 residues. Looked up from germline, CDR1 is GTSNPN and CDR2 is SVGIG (reference sequence). The germline V and J ends were trimmed by 0 bases and 1 base, with 12 bases remaining between them. The DNA for the CDR3 is TGTGCCTGGAGTGTTGGGGGAGGACATAACTATGGCTACACCTTC. It is translated as CAWSVGGGHNYGYTF.

The chain's CDR3 is CAISTGATGELFF. The CDR3 DNA reads as TGCGCCATCTCGACGGGAGCCACCGGGGAGCTGTTTTTT. The chain is built from TRBV10-2 and TRBJ2-2; D perhaps matches TRBD2 (6 bases). This CDR3 is 13 amino acids long. With 10 bases removed from V and 4 bases from J, the gap between germline ends came to 13 bases. Germline V gene data show CDR1 as WSHSY and CDR2 as SAAADI.

The chain combines TRBV2 with TRBJ2-6, with D possibly TRBD1 on 5 matching bases. The DNA end is a closer match to TRBJ1-5, so the J assignment may be wrong. The CDR3 is 15 amino acids. CDR1 is SNHLY, CDR2 FYNNEI, per germline. DNA for the CDR3: TGTGCCACCAGCAGAGTGGTAGCTGGGGCCCACGTCCAGCATTTT. Translated: CATSRVVAGAHVQHF.